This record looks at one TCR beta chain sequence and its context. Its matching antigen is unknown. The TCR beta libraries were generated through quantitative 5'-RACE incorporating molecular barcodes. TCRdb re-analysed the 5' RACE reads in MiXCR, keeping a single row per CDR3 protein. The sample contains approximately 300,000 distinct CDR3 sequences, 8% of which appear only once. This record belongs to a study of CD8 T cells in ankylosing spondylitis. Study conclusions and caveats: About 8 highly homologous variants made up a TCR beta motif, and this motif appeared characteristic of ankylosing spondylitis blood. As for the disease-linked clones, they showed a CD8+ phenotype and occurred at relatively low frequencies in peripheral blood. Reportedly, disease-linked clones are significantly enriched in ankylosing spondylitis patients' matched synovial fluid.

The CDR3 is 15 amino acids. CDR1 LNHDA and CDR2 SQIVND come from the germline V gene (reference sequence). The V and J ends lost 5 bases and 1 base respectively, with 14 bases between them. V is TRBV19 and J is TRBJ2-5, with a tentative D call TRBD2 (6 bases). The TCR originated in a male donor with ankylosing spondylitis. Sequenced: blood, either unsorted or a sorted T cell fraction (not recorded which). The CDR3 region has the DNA TGTGCCAGTAGTCTTTCCCCCGGGAGCCAAGAGACCCAGTACTTC. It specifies CASSLSPGSQETQYF.